The rows below give T cell receptor beta chains drawn from one sample of a study of monozygotic twins with inflammatory bowel disease. Using the 5' RACE reads, TCRdb records one entry per CDR3 protein without DNA. The repertoire table contains approximately 150,000 distinct CDR3 sequences. The sample taken for sequencing was blood. The receptors derive from a human donor with ulcerative colitis or Crohn's disease, or a healthy co-twin of an affected twin (not recorded which). Both conserved end residues are part of each CDR3.

j_call cdr3_length v_call cdr3_aa
TRBJ2-1 15 TRBV20-1 CSALDRGFSYNEQFF
TRBJ1-4 13 TRBV2 CATGRDSGEKLFF
TRBJ2-3 15 TRBV20-1 CSARDPASVSDTQYF
TRBJ1-1 12 TRBV20-1 CSARGTSSTAFF
TRBJ2-1 12 TRBV20-1 CSAPGQGYEQFF
TRBJ1-6 17 TRBV10-3 CAISETWKTGNNSPLHF
TRBJ1-4 13 TRBV12-5 CASGFGEGRKLFF
TRBJ2-3 16 TRBV6-5 CASSYASGASTDTQYF
TRBJ2-7 17 TRBV19 CASSIGPLAGGSYEQYF
TRBJ2-5 14 TRBV7-2 CASSPPALRETQYF
TRBJ2-7 14 TRBV5-1 CASSPTPEAYEQYF
TRBJ1-5 13 TRBV28 CASSSLNNQPQHF
TRBJ2-3 15 TRBV20-1 CSANKGIGITDTQYF
TRBJ2-7 17 TRBV12-3/TRBV12-4 CASSHIRTSGSSREQYF
TRBJ1-2 13 TRBV6-5 CATSLGQENGYTF
TRBJ1-5 14 TRBV6-5 CASSYAGSNQPQHF
TRBJ2-1 16 TRBV19 CASSRGGRGSYNEQFF
TRBJ2-3 15 TRBV11-3 CASSTGTQPTDTQYF
TRBJ2-1 15 TRBV7-2 CASSLGSRLNNEQFF
TRBJ2-5 16 TRBV5-6 CASTPRWRGAQETQYF
TRBJ2-1 13 TRBV6-1 CASTGDFYNEQFF
TRBJ2-1 13 TRBV27 CASKLLGGNEQFF
TRBJ1-4 15 TRBV28 CASSLFPLRGEKLFF
TRBJ1-1 16 TRBV6-2/TRBV6-3 CASRYALGDLNTEAFF
TRBJ1-1 12 TRBV29-1 CSVAPLVTEAFF
TRBJ1-1 14 TRBV6-6 CASQGRDRAAEAFF
TRBJ1-1 13 TRBV5-6 CASSLTLNTEAFF
TRBJ2-3 17 TRBV5-1 CASSFGLAGGSTDTQYF
TRBJ2-3 15 TRBV28 CASSPTVGGGRTQYF
TRBJ2-2 15 TRBV7-3 CASSPHSGNTGELFF
TRBJ1-1 16 TRBV20-1 CSASSPRWGSNTEAFF
TRBJ2-3 18 TRBV15 CATSRGGLAGGGTDTQYF
TRBJ2-3 16 TRBV4-3 CASSQDLAGVTDTQYF
TRBJ2-3 16 TRBV5-1 CASSLAPGLGTDTQYF
TRBJ2-2 17 TRBV7-3 CASSLIGAGSNTGELFF
TRBJ2-1 15 TRBV28 CASSPVAGGERGQFF
TRBJ1-1 12 TRBV30 CAWSPREFEAFF
TRBJ1-1 15 TRBV7-2 CASSLAGLMNTEAFF
TRBJ1-1 13 TRBV7-3 CASSSDWNTEAFF
TRBJ1-2 15 TRBV12-3/TRBV12-4 CASSPRRAWNYGYTF
TRBJ1-4 13 TRBV19 CASTYSVGEKLFF
TRBJ1-5 15 TRBV6-1 CASSRDRGINQPQHF
TRBJ2-7 14 TRBV7-9 CASSPVEGRYEQYF
TRBJ2-1 16 TRBV20-1 CSATLWARSGYNEQFF
TRBJ2-1 17 TRBV27 CASSPLEFLSSYNEQFF
TRBJ2-5 15 TRBV20-1 CSARLRGLAGGTQYF
TRBJ1-5 14 TRBV20-1 CSATTGYRNQPQHF
TRBJ2-2 15 TRBV20-1 CSARLAGGQTGELFF
TRBJ1-4 15 TRBV5-4 CASSGDSPTNEKLFF
TRBJ2-1 15 TRBV13 CASSPPETGVNEQFF
TRBJ2-3 16 TRBV18 CASSRGLAGTTDTQYF
TRBJ2-1 16 TRBV20-1 CSARDWYRGSYNEQFF
TRBJ2-1 18 TRBV29-1 CSVPGTSGAGPYYNEQFF
TRBJ2-7 17 TRBV27 CASSLRTTSGPHYEQYF